Listed below are T cell receptor beta chains from one sample, sequenced in a study of T cell changes during pregnancy in multiple sclerosis. TCRdb keeps only in-frame clones here, not all; method: immunoSEQ multiplex PCR. The repertoire holds 65,000 to 75,000 clones, with almost 95% as singletons. This specimen consisted of CD8+ T cells from peripheral blood mononuclear cells, obtained in the third trimester of pregnancy. The source is a female donor in good health, enrolled as a control in a pregnancy study. The CDR3 runs from the conserved cysteine through the conserved F or W.

V	J	CDR3
TRBV2	TRBJ1-6	CASGDRGNSPLHF
TRBV6-5	TRBJ2-5	CASGGGTSGGETQYF
TRBV14	TRBJ2-3	CASSQAVQVSLQVDTQYF
TRBV7-9	TRBJ2-7	CASSLAGDLSYEQYF
TRBV9	TRBJ1-4	CASSVVGGFGEKLFF
TRBV6-6	TRBJ1-3	CASSYSGQGAWYTIYF
TRBV9	TRBJ1-1	CASSVHPGTGTDEAFF
TRBV7-9	TRBJ2-2	CASSGLPSTGELFF
TRBV11-1	TRBJ2-1	CASSGDSRSVDEQFF
TRBV6-1	TRBJ1-5	CASSATGAYQPQHF
TRBV6-1	TRBJ1-4	CATAGQPNEKLFF
TRBV4-3	TRBJ2-5	CASSQAAGGQALGDRETQYF
TRBV5-4	TRBJ1-1	CASILQGEAFF
TRBV14	TRBJ2-1	CASSQGTGVGEQFF
TRBV18	TRBJ2-1	CASSPSPPGSIGIYNEQFF
TRBV7-9	TRBJ2-3	CASSSLRLAGGVDTQYF
TRBV6-5	TRBJ1-1	CASSYRGNTEAFF
TRBV6-5	TRBJ1-1	CASSYSTTFTEAFF
TRBV9	TRBJ2-7	CASSVVADPYEQYF
TRBV7-2	TRBJ1-1	CASKEGYTEAFF
TRBV7-2	TRBJ1-1	CASSLTGGLNMNTEAFF
TRBV5-1	TRBJ1-2	CASSYSGTPEGSGYTF
TRBV5-4	TRBJ1-6	CASSLAGIGSPLHF
TRBV27	TRBJ1-3	CASMSGTGNTIYF
TRBV15	TRBJ2-2	CATSGPLTGGASTGELFF
TRBV27	TRBJ1-1	CASEGTGPNTEAFF
TRBV30	TRBJ1-1	CAWSGGGVIWTEAFF
TRBV7-9	TRBJ2-7	CASSNLSGGAYEQYF
TRBV4-3	TRBJ1-2	CASSQGFGGGYGYTF
TRBV30	TRBJ2-7	CAWTGSGLRSYEQYF
TRBV7-9	TRBJ2-3	CASSPRDTSTQYF
TRBV11-2	TRBJ2-5	CASSLVVRQGGQETQYF
TRBV14	TRBJ1-1	CASSQGQGRTEAFF
TRBV13	TRBJ2-3	CASSISEQGDTQYF
TRBV19	TRBJ2-4	CASSIRGSKNIQYF